The sequence of this TCR beta chain was determined in a study of blood T cells in healthy people across ages. Overall study results and limits: Fewer expanded clones and more diversity marked long-lived versus aged donors. Investigators treated diversity estimates from one million T cells as underestimates.

Of note for this clonotype: No antigen is known for it. Mismatch with germline at one junction end may stem from a read error.

CDR1 SGHTA and CDR2 FQGNSA come from the germline V gene. The CDR3 totals 14 residues. The use of a sample-barcoded 5' primer and a J-beta primer mix characterized a second PCR of roughly 7 to 12 cycles. In TCRdb, the 5' RACE reads were re-called with MiXCR into one record per CDR3 protein. The sample carries 700,000 to 800,000 distinct CDR3 sequences, 40% to 45% recorded once. The specimen sequenced was blood. The source is an older woman in good health. The genes are TRBV7-2 and TRBJ1-5; D gene unclear. This chain's CDR3 is CASSEPTDYQSQHF. The CDR3 DNA sequence: TGTGCCAGCAGCGAGCCGACGGACTATCAGTCCCAGCATTTT.